This entry lists 30 T cell receptor beta chains sequenced from one sample in a study of cytomegalovirus exposure and HLA in healthy donors. With 60 Vbeta and 13 Jbeta primers, the PCR was carried out. Assay: immunoSEQ multiplex PCR; the TCRdb copy retains only in-frame clones and omits some. The sample includes some 180,000 clones, 70% to 80% of them seen just once. Specimen: PBMCs. All receptors derive from a man aged 18-30 years in good health and CMV-seronegative.

The chain combines TRBV7-3 with TRBJ2-1; 16 bases are shared with TRBD2. J was trimmed by 0 bases and V by 2 bases; bases with no gene match: 13. The CDR3 is 22 amino acids. Per the germline V gene, CDR1 is SGHTA and CDR2 is FQGTGA. CDR3 amino acids: CASSLVGIRGLAGGPSYNEQFF. The CDR3 DNA reads TGTGCCAGCAGCTTAGTGGGTATAAGGGGACTAGCGGGAGGGCCCTCCTACAATGAGCAGTTCTTC.

The chain couples TRBV6-1 to TRBJ2-6; maybe TRBD2 (5 bases). V was cut by 4 bases and J by 1 base, with 5 bases left in between. CDR1 and CDR2 from the germline V gene are MNHNS and SASEGT. The CDR3 is 14 amino acids. The CDR3, as DNA: TGTGCCAGCAGTGGAGGGTCTGGGGCCAACGTCCTGACTTTC. Amino acids: CASSGGSGANVLTF.

The rearrangement uses TRBV27 and TRBJ1-1, with D possibly being TRBD1 (5 bases). The CDR3 sequence is 15 residues long. Trimming cost V 8 bases and J 1 base, with 17 bases left between them. Per germline, CDR1 MNHEY and CDR2 SMNVEV (reference sequence). In DNA, the CDR3 is TGTGCCAGCGGTCCCCACGGGCAGGGGAACACTGAAGCTTTCTTT. Its protein is CASGPHGQGNTEAFF.

The chain has TRBV19 and TRBJ2-4, with 7 bases lining up with TRBD2. The germline V gene has CDR1 LNHDA and CDR2 SQIVND (reference sequence). With V trimmed by 8 bases and J by 0 bases, 4 bases remained unmatched. CDR3 size: 14 residues. The CDR3 region is CASASGIAKNIQYF. As DNA, the CDR3 is TGTGCCAGTGCCAGCGGGATAGCCAAAAACATTCAGTACTTC. The full variable domain, its missing parts supplied by reference TRBV19 and TRBJ2-4, is DGGITQSPKYLFRKEGQNVTLSCEQNLNHDAMYWYRQDPGQGLRLIYYSQIVNDFQKGDIAEGYSVSREKKESFPLTVTSAQKNPTAFYLCASASGIAKNIQYFGAGTRLSVL.

The chain recombines TRBV9 with TRBJ2-7; 13 bases are shared with TRBD2. Germline CDR1 is SGDLS and CDR2 is YYNGEE. This CDR3 has 16 residues. The V segment lost 0 bases and the J segment 6 bases; nucleotides outside the gene matches: 6. The CDR3 reads CASSVGGTSGVSEQYF. The CDR3 bases are TGTGCCAGCAGCGTAGGAGGGACTAGCGGGGTAAGCGAGCAGTACTTC.

V usage is TRBV10-3 and J usage is TRBJ2-2; 9 bases are shared with TRBD2. Per the germline V gene, CDR1 is ENHRY and CDR2 is SYGVKD. There are 15 residues in the CDR3. Losses at the gene ends were 6 bases for V and 4 bases for J; bases not matched to a gene: 6. For the CDR3, the DNA is TGTGCCATCAGGACGCGGGGGGGCCTCACCGGGGAGCTGTTTTTT. It specifies CAIRTRGGLTGELFF.

The rearrangement uses TRBV9 and TRBJ2-3; D not certain. Trimming stripped 1 base from V and 1 base from J, with 7 bases between. Germline CDR1 SGDLS, CDR2 YYNGEE. The CDR3 is 14 amino acids. This CDR3 is CASSVSTGTDTQYF. CDR3 bases: TGTGCCAGCAGCGTAAGCACAGGCACAGATACGCAGTATTTT. The full variable domain, completed using reference TRBV9 and TRBJ2-3, is DSGVTQTPKHLITATGQRVTLRCSPRSGDLSVYWYQQSLDQGLQFLIQYYNGEERAKGNILERFSAQQFPDLHSELNLSSLELGDSALYFCASSVSTGTDTQYFGPGTRLTVL.

The chain is built from TRBV28 and TRBJ2-3, with no clear D. From germline, CDR1 is MDHEN and CDR2 SYDVKM. With 7 bases removed from V and 2 bases from J, the gap between germline ends came to 7 bases. The CDR3 extends over 12 amino acids. DNA for the CDR3: TGTGCCAGCACGAACTTCACAGATACGCAGTATTTT. Translated, it gives CASTNFTDTQYF.

The V gene is TRBV2, the J gene TRBJ2-1; D is ambiguous. Germline V gene sequence: CDR1 SNHLY, CDR2 FYNNEI. The CDR3 extends over 15 amino acids. V was pared by 3 bases and J by 1 base, with 10 bases between. The CDR3: CASSDRQISYNEQFF. The DNA for the CDR3 is TGTGCCAGCAGTGACAGGCAGATATCCTACAATGAGCAGTTCTTC.

This clone was seen only a few times. The chain is built from TRBV2 and TRBJ2-5; a possible D gene is TRBD1 (5 bases). Germline V lookup: CDR1 SNHLY, CDR2 FYNNEI. The CDR3 length is 12 residues. The V gene lost 8 bases and the J gene lost 12 bases, with 19 bases spanning the gap. Written as DNA, the CDR3 is TGTGCCAGCCCAGCAGGAGAAGGGGATAAGTACTTC. Residues: CASPAGEGDKYF.

V is TRBV5-4 and J is TRBJ2-3, with TRBD2 matching over 12 bases. The junction had 11 bases not matched to a gene; V was cut back by 4 bases and J by 5 bases. CDR1 and CDR2 (germline): SGHNT, YYREEE (reference sequence). The length of the CDR3 is 17 residues. The CDR3 sequence is CASSAGQTSGGLDTQYF. In nucleotides, the CDR3 is TGTGCCAGCAGCGCAGGACAGACTAGCGGGGGACTAGATACGCAGTATTTT. The whole variable domain, filled in from reference TRBV5-4 and TRBJ2-3, reads ETGVTQSPTHLIKTRGQQVTLRCSSQSGHNTVSWYQQALGQGPQFIFQYYREEENGRGNFPPRFSGLQFPNYSSELNVNALELDDSALYLCASSAGQTSGGLDTQYFGPGTRLTVL.

V and J are TRBV28 and TRBJ2-3, with 7 bases that match TRBD2. Germline values: CDR1 MDHEN, CDR2 SYDVKM. This CDR3 is built from 16 residues. J lost 1 base, V lost 1 base, and 5 bases had no gene match. The CDR3 reads CASSLYGGGGTDTQYF. CDR3 sequence (DNA): TGTGCCAGCAGTTTATATGGGGGAGGGGGCACAGATACGCAGTATTTT.

To note about this clone: One junction end does not reproduce the germline sequence, and a read error may be involved. CDR3 sequence reads: CASSLAGVHTGELFF. CDR3 nucleotide sequence: TGTGCCAGCAGCCTAGCGGGAGTCCACACCGGGGAGCTGTTTTTT. V and J are TRBV7-9 and TRBJ2-2; 10 bases fit TRBD2. The CDR3 length is 15 residues. Per the germline V gene, CDR1 is SEHNR and CDR2 is FQNEAQ (reference sequence).

This clone was recorded once. The rearrangement joins TRBV10-2 to TRBJ1-2; D gene unclear. Trimming shortened V by 3 bases and J by 3 bases, and 14 bases separated the two germline ends. This CDR3 is 15 amino acids long. Germline lookup yields CDR1 WSHSY and CDR2 SAAADI. This CDR3 is CASSDGGDADYGYTF. CDR3 nucleotides: TGCGCCAGCAGTGATGGCGGGGATGCTGACTATGGCTACACCTTC.

The CDR3 spells CASSLVRLAGGPSEQYF. The CDR3 DNA reads as TGTGCCAGCAGCTTAGTACGACTAGCGGGGGGGCCCAGCGAGCAGTACTTC. The J gene is TRBJ2-7, the V gene TRBV11-2; 14 positions agree with TRBD2. J lost 6 bases, V lost 1 base, and 8 bases had no gene match. The CDR3 length is 17 residues. Germline-derived CDR1 and CDR2 are SGHAT and FQNNGV.

V gene TRBV4-2 combines with J gene TRBJ2-5, with 14 nucleotides matching TRBD2. CDR3 length equals 16 residues. J lost 7 bases, V lost 6 bases, and 10 bases had no gene match. Germline V lookup: CDR1 LGHNA, CDR2 YNFKEQ. This CDR3 is CASRETSGRVGATQYF. The CDR3 DNA is TGTGCCAGCAGGGAGACTAGCGGGAGGGTCGGTGCGACCCAGTACTTC.

This clone has just a few counts. V usage is TRBV10-3 and J usage is TRBJ1-1; TRBD1 matches 12 bases. Unmatched junction bases numbered 4, after V lost 10 bases and J lost 1 base. Germline CDR1 and CDR2: ENHRY and SYGVKD. This CDR3 contains 14 residues. CDR3 bases: TGTGCCACAGGGACAGGGGGCTGGAACACTGAAGCTTTCTTT. It codes for CATGTGGWNTEAFF.

The rearrangement uses TRBV6-5 and TRBJ2-5; 8 nucleotides align to TRBD2. The CDR3 is 14 amino acids. V dropped 6 bases and J dropped 7; count of bases not matched to a gene: 10. Germline V CDR1 and CDR2: MNHEY, SVGAGI. The CDR3 region is CASRMEREQGTQYF. The CDR3 nucleotides are TGTGCCAGCAGAATGGAGCGGGAGCAGGGGACCCAGTACTTC.

The gene calls are TRBV2 and TRBJ1-6; 8 nucleotides match TRBD1. After removal of 6 bases from V and 5 bases from J, the junction contained 9 bases not matched to a gene. This CDR3 has 16 amino acids. Per germline, CDR1 SNHLY and CDR2 FYNNEI. The CDR3 region is CASRDTRQGNNSPLHF. In DNA, the CDR3 is TGTGCCAGCAGGGACACCAGACAGGGGAATAATTCACCCCTCCACTTT.

This clone occurred once. The V gene is TRBV6-1, the J gene TRBJ1-3; a weak D match, TRBD1 (5 bases). Germline lookup yields CDR1 MNHNS and CDR2 SASEGT. CDR3 length: 13 amino acids. Trimming shortened V by 2 bases and J by 4 bases, and 6 bases separated the two germline ends. In DNA form, the CDR3 reads TGTGCCAGCAGTGAATCAGGGGGAAACACCATATATTTT. It codes for CASSESGGNTIYF.

The J gene is TRBJ1-1, the V gene TRBV5-1; 7 positions agree with TRBD1. This CDR3 spans 14 amino acids. The V segment lost 5 bases and the J segment 7 bases; nucleotides outside the gene matches: 11. Germline CDR1 reads SGHRS; CDR2 reads YFSETQ. CDR3 nucleotide sequence: TGCGCCAGCAGATTCCGGGACAGCACGGATGAAGCTTTCTTT. Amino acid sequence: CASRFRDSTDEAFF.

This clone has just one count. One end of the junction fails to match germline, which may point to a read error. This sample includes further DNA sequences coding for the same CDR3. V usage is TRBV2 and J usage is TRBJ1-2; D unresolved. This CDR3 spans 13 amino acids. The germline V gene encodes CDR1 SNHLY and CDR2 FYNNEI. CDR3 region: CASSELGWSGYTF. In DNA, the CDR3 is TGCGCCAGCAGTGAATTGGGTTGGAGTGGCTACACCTTC.

Only one count was recorded for this clone. The chain recombines TRBV30 with TRBJ1-6; D not certain. The ends were cut back, 0 bases at V and 3 bases at J, with 12 bases in the middle. The V gene's germline CDR1 is GTSNPN and CDR2 SVGIG (reference sequence). The CDR3 has 16 amino acids. In DNA form, the CDR3 reads TGTGCCTGGAGTGTGGAGAGCGGCCTCTATAATTCACCCCTCCACTTT. Translated, it gives CAWSVESGLYNSPLHF.

This clone was seen a handful of times. The chain employs TRBV25-1 and TRBJ2-5; a weak D match, TRBD2 (5 bases). With 4 bases removed from V and 5 bases from J, the gap between germline ends came to 14 bases. CDR3 length equals 14 residues. Germline V gives CDR1 MGHDK, CDR2 SYGVNS. Here the CDR3 DNA reads TGTGCCAGCAGTGCGACGGAGGTACTCGAGACCCAGTACTTC. Translation gives CASSATEVLETQYF.

The rearrangement links TRBV5-1 to TRBJ1-2; D is possibly TRBD1 (6 bases). With 7 bases removed from V and 3 bases from J, the gap between germline ends came to 16 bases. This CDR3 spans 14 amino acids. Germline lookup yields CDR1 SGHRS and CDR2 YFSETQ. CDR3 DNA: TGCGCCAGCCAGAACCTTCAGGGGTACTATGGCTACACCTTC. It specifies CASQNLQGYYGYTF.

This clone occurred a few times. This rearrangement joins TRBV5-8 to TRBJ1-1, with D possibly being TRBD1 (5 bases). CDR3 size: 15 residues. Germline assignment: CDR1 SGHTS and CDR2 YDEGEE. V lost 0 bases and J 5 bases, leaving 14 bases between the germline ends. The CDR3 DNA reads TGTGCCAGCAGCTTGGGGGACTTTTTGCGGACTGAAGCTTTCTTT. Amino acid sequence: CASSLGDFLRTEAFF.

This clone was found a few times. The chain carries TRBV5-4 and TRBJ2-2, with TRBD2 identical over 11 bases. The J segment lost 4 bases and the V segment lost 4 bases, leaving 3 bases of the junction unmatched. Germline loops: CDR1 SGHNT, CDR2 YYREEE (reference sequence). CDR3 length: 15 residues. In DNA, the CDR3 is TGTGCCAGCAGCCTAGCGGGAGGCGTCACCGGGGAGCTGTTTTTT. Translated, it gives CASSLAGGVTGELFF.

The rearrangement links TRBV19 to TRBJ1-1; 10 bases fit TRBD1. CDR3 length equals 17 residues. The V segment lost 5 bases and the J segment 0 bases; nucleotides outside the gene matches: 9. Germline CDR1 and CDR2: LNHDA and SQIVND (reference sequence). The CDR3 is CASSEGQGIGVNTEAFF. CDR3 nucleotides: TGTGCCAGTAGTGAGGGACAGGGGATTGGGGTGAACACTGAAGCTTTCTTT.

A single count supports this clone. J is TRBJ2-3 and V is TRBV27; a weak D match, TRBD1 (5 bases). Trimming shortened V by 1 base and J by 0 bases, and 17 bases separated the two germline ends. The CDR3 contains 18 residues. Germline V CDR1 and CDR2: MNHEY, SMNVEV (reference sequence). This CDR3 reads CASSLFPNPTESTDTQYF. The CDR3 region has the DNA TGTGCCAGCAGTTTATTCCCCAATCCGACAGAGAGCACAGATACGCAGTATTTT.

This clone turned up a few times. The V call is TRBV2, the J call TRBJ2-5, with D uncertain. V gave up 2 bases and J gave up 5 bases, with 12 bases separating them. This CDR3 is 14 amino acids long. The germline CDR1 and CDR2 sequences are SNHLY and FYNNEI. The CDR3 coding sequence is TGTGCCAGCAGTGAACATCCAGGCCGGGAGACCCAGTACTTC. Translation gives CASSEHPGRETQYF.